Below are 9 T cell receptor beta chains sequenced from a single sample in a study of cytomegalovirus exposure and HLA in healthy donors. PCR amplification relied on 60 Vbeta primers (plus 13 Jbeta primers). Sequencing used immunoSEQ multiplex PCR; TCRdb keeps in-frame clones, though not all of them. The table records 110,000 or so clones, about 83% of them present only once. The material sequenced was PBMCs. The receptor source for this set is a female donor in good health and CMV-seronegative.

The sample holds a few counts of this clone. This chain connects TRBV6-5 to TRBJ2-7, with TRBD2 matching over 7 bases. The length of the CDR3 is 14 residues. The germline V gene has CDR1 MNHEY and CDR2 SVGAGI. With 11 bases clipped from V and 7 bases from J, the junction kept 17 bases outside the gene matches. The chain's CDR3 is CACSRGREPWEQYF. As DNA, the CDR3 is TGTGCCTGCTCCCGAGGGAGGGAGCCGTGGGAGCAGTACTTC.

V is TRBV15 and J is TRBJ2-3; TRBD2 agrees at 7 bases. The CDR3 is 17 amino acids. Looked up from germline, CDR1 is LNHNV and CDR2 is YYDKDF (reference sequence). The trim removed 1 base at V and 2 bases at J, leaving 9 bases unmatched. The CDR3 is CATSRGGLAAVTDTQYF. The CDR3 coding sequence is TGTGCCACCAGCAGAGGTGGGCTAGCGGCGGTCACAGATACGCAGTATTTT.

To note about this clone: The junction differs from germline at one of its ends, possibly a read error. The chain has TRBV6-5 and TRBJ2-7, with D maybe TRBD1 (6 bases). Germline assignment: CDR1 MNHEY and CDR2 SVGAGI. The CDR3 sequence is 13 residues long. CDR3 nucleotides: TGTGCCAGCAGCTCTCGAGAATCCGGACAGAGGCACTTC. Its protein is CASSSRESGQRHF.

This clone was picked up a small number of times. This chain connects TRBV4-1 to TRBJ1-2; the D gene is possibly TRBD1 (6 bases). Trimming removed 0 bases at V and 6 bases at J, with 14 bases between. The CDR3 sequence is 15 residues long. Germline V gene data show CDR1 as MGHRA and CDR2 as YSYEKL. The CDR3: CASSQEFGGGDGYTF. The CDR3 nucleotides read TGCGCCAGCAGCCAAGAGTTCGGAGGGGGGGATGGCTACACCTTC.

The genes are TRBV18 and TRBJ1-2, with 9 nucleotides matching TRBD1. V dropped 1 base and J dropped 7; count of bases not matched to a gene: 13. Germline-derived CDR1 and CDR2 are KGHSH and LQKENI. The CDR3 is 17 residues long. The DNA of the CDR3 is TGTGCCAGCTCACCACTAGGACTTAGGACAGGGGCATCTGGCTACACCTTC. It specifies CASSPLGLRTGASGYTF.

Comments on this clone: Here the CDR3 omits its conserved ending phenylalanine or tryptophan, so a read error is the likely source. This chain uses TRBV6-1 with TRBJ1-1, with D possibly matching TRBD1 (6 bases). The CDR3 is 15 residues long. The V end was cut by 1 base, the J end by 0 bases, with 9 bases between. Germline CDR1 and CDR2: MNHNS and SASEGT. The CDR3 nucleotides read TGTGCCAGCAGTGAAGGGGGGGGCTTGAACACTGAAGCTTTCCTT. Residues: CASSEGGGLNTEAFL.

V gene TRBV7-2 combines with J gene TRBJ2-2, with a possible D match to TRBD2 (5 bases). CDR1 is SGHTA and CDR2 is FQGNSA in the germline V gene. This CDR3 spans 17 amino acids. Trimming pared 5 bases from V and 3 bases from J, leaving 19 bases between. CDR3 loop: CASSETSARTYTGELFF. CDR3 bases: TGTGCCAGCAGCGAGACGTCGGCGCGGACTTACACCGGGGAGCTGTTTTTT. Full variable domain (missing parts from reference TRBV7-2 and TRBJ2-2): GAGVSQSPSNKVTEKGKDVELRCDPISGHTALYWYRQSLGQGLEFLIYFQGNSAPDKSGLPSDRFSAERTGGSVSTLTIQRTQQEDSAVYLCASSETSARTYTGELFFGEGSRLTVL.

This clone came up once. This chain connects TRBV5-6 to TRBJ2-5, with D unclear. The germline gives CDR1 SGHDT, CDR2 YYEEEE. Trimming pared 0 bases from V and 2 bases from J, leaving 8 bases between. The CDR3 has 14 residues. CDR3 region: CASSLGGTQETQYF. The CDR3 bases are TGTGCCAGCAGCTTGGGTGGTACACAAGAGACCCAGTACTTC.

The rearrangement uses TRBV4-1 and TRBJ2-7; tentatively, D is TRBD2 (7 bases). The CDR3 spans 16 residues. The V gene lost 7 bases and the J gene lost 6 bases, with 25 bases spanning the gap. Germline V CDR1 and CDR2: MGHRA, YSYEKL. CDR3 nucleotide sequence: TGCGCCAGCACCAAAATTTTAAAAAAGGGGGGGAGCGAGCAGTACTTC. Encoded protein: CASTKILKKGGSEQYF.